This is a list of T cell receptor beta chains from one sample in a study of CXCR3-negative and CXCR3-positive naive CD8 T cells. Reprocessing the 5' RACE reads, TCRdb reports a single entry for every CDR3 protein and omits DNA. This sample contains some 99,000 distinct CDR3 sequences. The sequencing input was naive CXCR3+ CD8+ T cells from blood. All receptors derive from a human donor in good health. Some clones in this sample may be carry-over from other donors' samples. Each CDR3 is given with its conserved first and last residue. Fields, in order: V gene, CDR3 length, J gene, CDR3 protein.

v_call: TRBV20-1
cdr3_length: 13
j_call: TRBJ2-7
cdr3_aa: CSAREGGSYEQYF

v_call: TRBV7-6
cdr3_length: 15
j_call: TRBJ2-1
cdr3_aa: CASSLPGTVYNEQFF

v_call: TRBV18
cdr3_length: 15
j_call: TRBJ2-5
cdr3_aa: CASSPPGGPRETQYF

v_call: TRBV6-2/TRBV6-3
cdr3_length: 16
j_call: TRBJ2-1
cdr3_aa: CASSYLAGFSYNEQFF

v_call: TRBV7-3
cdr3_length: 16
j_call: TRBJ2-3
cdr3_aa: CASSPQQGYSTDTQYF

v_call: TRBV7-2
cdr3_length: 13
j_call: TRBJ2-1
cdr3_aa: CASRLQGLSEQFF

v_call: TRBV23-1
cdr3_length: 15
j_call: TRBJ2-7
cdr3_aa: CASSHLAGTGVEQYF

v_call: TRBV28
cdr3_length: 13
j_call: TRBJ2-3
cdr3_aa: CASGVAGVDTQYF

v_call: TRBV5-1
cdr3_length: 15
j_call: TRBJ1-5
cdr3_aa: CASSFIPDSNQPQHF

v_call: TRBV5-1
cdr3_length: 13
j_call: TRBJ2-3
cdr3_aa: CASSARSTDTQYF

v_call: TRBV27
cdr3_length: 15
j_call: TRBJ2-7
cdr3_aa: CASSLSGDKTYEQYF

v_call: TRBV4-3
cdr3_length: 15
j_call: TRBJ1-2
cdr3_aa: CASSQAMETAHGYTF

v_call: TRBV29-1
cdr3_length: 17
j_call: TRBJ2-6
cdr3_aa: CSVGPSRANSGANVLTF

v_call: TRBV5-1
cdr3_length: 17
j_call: TRBJ2-7
cdr3_aa: CASSLEGGGPITYEQYF

v_call: TRBV29-1
cdr3_length: 18
j_call: TRBJ1-3
cdr3_aa: CSVEETGQGLSRGNTIYF

v_call: TRBV27
cdr3_length: 13
j_call: TRBJ2-5
cdr3_aa: CASSSPQQETQYF

v_call: TRBV10-3
cdr3_length: 15
j_call: TRBJ1-1
cdr3_aa: CAISEGSGGHTEAFF

v_call: TRBV7-9
cdr3_length: 14
j_call: TRBJ2-7
cdr3_aa: CASSPQEGPYEQYF

v_call: TRBV7-9
cdr3_length: 12
j_call: TRBJ2-1
cdr3_aa: CASSLPERILFF

v_call: TRBV15
cdr3_length: 14
j_call: TRBJ2-7
cdr3_aa: CATSRKGPHQPQYF

v_call: TRBV19
cdr3_length: 14
j_call: TRBJ2-7
cdr3_aa: CASTSSGGADEQYF

v_call: TRBV3-1
cdr3_length: 15
j_call: TRBJ2-1
cdr3_aa: CASSQSPSSYNEQFF

v_call: TRBV6-5
cdr3_length: 20
j_call: TRBJ2-3
cdr3_aa: CASSYPTSGGAPASTDTQYF

v_call: TRBV20-1
cdr3_length: 18
j_call: TRBJ1-6
cdr3_aa: CSARVLDRDISLDSPLHF

v_call: TRBV7-2
cdr3_length: 15
j_call: TRBJ2-5
cdr3_aa: CASSLHGAAQETQYF

v_call: TRBV7-2
cdr3_length: 12
j_call: TRBJ2-7
cdr3_aa: CASSPSFGEQYF

v_call: TRBV11-2
cdr3_length: 15
j_call: TRBJ2-3
cdr3_aa: CASSLAGEVLDTQYF

v_call: TRBV6-5
cdr3_length: 15
j_call: TRBJ1-5
cdr3_aa: CASSYRGSPGQPQHF

v_call: TRBV6-5
cdr3_length: 15
j_call: TRBJ2-1
cdr3_aa: CASSYPAGGPNEQFF

v_call: TRBV7-9
cdr3_length: 15
j_call: TRBJ2-1
cdr3_aa: CASSWPGGSYNEQLF

v_call: TRBV29-1
cdr3_length: 13
j_call: TRBJ2-4
cdr3_aa: CSVERGTGDIQYF

v_call: TRBV7-7
cdr3_length: 15
j_call: TRBJ2-7
cdr3_aa: CASSLSSGSGDEQYF

v_call: TRBV4-1
cdr3_length: 15
j_call: TRBJ2-5
cdr3_aa: CASSQVIAPGETQYF

v_call: TRBV15
cdr3_length: 12
j_call: TRBJ2-7
cdr3_aa: CATSSRGNEQYF

v_call: TRBV11-3
cdr3_length: 16
j_call: TRBJ2-7
cdr3_aa: CASSASLSGGSYEQYF

v_call: TRBV5-1
cdr3_length: 15
j_call: TRBJ2-5
cdr3_aa: CASSKGPSQQETQYF

v_call: TRBV29-1
cdr3_length: 13
j_call: TRBJ2-1
cdr3_aa: CSVGASGYNEQFF

v_call: TRBV12-3/TRBV12-4
cdr3_length: 16
j_call: TRBJ1-2
cdr3_aa: CASSPTSDRANYGYTF

v_call: TRBV29-1
cdr3_length: 19
j_call: TRBJ2-2
cdr3_aa: CSVVLAGDADLRTEGELFF

v_call: TRBV7-9
cdr3_length: 20
j_call: TRBJ1-2
cdr3_aa: CASSPRLKKGDRTFNYGYTF

v_call: TRBV19
cdr3_length: 14
j_call: TRBJ2-3
cdr3_aa: CASSIPEVADTQYF

v_call: TRBV30
cdr3_length: 17
j_call: TRBJ1-2
cdr3_aa: CAWSDAERRLANYGYTF